This T cell receptor (beta chain) originates from a study of Ad26.COV2.S vaccination and SARS-CoV-2 variants. There are 15 residues in the CDR3. V lost 0 bases, J lost 6 bases, and 3 bases stayed unmatched. Looked up from germline, CDR1 is KGHSH and CDR2 is LQKENI. Using immunoSEQ multiplex PCR, the repertoire was profiled, and TCRdb retains in-frame clones only, with some absent. The sample yields 300,000 to 400,000 clones, more than 75% seen once. Treatment denoted: 19 received Ad26.COV2.S at low or high dose, single or two shots; 5 received placebo; per-sample allocation not given. All samples were drawn on day 63, counting from the first vaccine or placebo injection. This clone was detected only a few times.

The sequence derives from a person between 18 and 59 years old who received the Ad26.COV2.S COVID-19 vaccine or a placebo. The material sequenced was peripheral blood, taken in a trial of Ad26.COV2.S vaccine versus placebo. The chain has TRBV18 and TRBJ2-1; 9 bases align to TRBD1. CDR3 residues: CASSPPGQGSNEQFF. The CDR3 DNA reads TGTGCCAGCTCACCACCGGGACAGGGCAGCAATGAGCAGTTCTTC.